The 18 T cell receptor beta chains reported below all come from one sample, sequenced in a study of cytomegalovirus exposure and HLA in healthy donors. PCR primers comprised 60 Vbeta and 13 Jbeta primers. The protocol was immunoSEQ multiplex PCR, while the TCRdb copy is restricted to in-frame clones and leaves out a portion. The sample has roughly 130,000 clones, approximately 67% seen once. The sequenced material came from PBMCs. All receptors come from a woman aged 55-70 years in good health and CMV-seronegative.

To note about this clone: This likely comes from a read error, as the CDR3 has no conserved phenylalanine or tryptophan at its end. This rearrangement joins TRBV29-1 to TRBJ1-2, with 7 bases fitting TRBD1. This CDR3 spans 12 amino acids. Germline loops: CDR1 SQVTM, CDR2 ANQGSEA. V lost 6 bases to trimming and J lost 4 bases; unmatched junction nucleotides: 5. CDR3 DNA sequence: TGCAGCGTCCGACAGGGAATCTATGGCTACACCCTC. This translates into CSVRQGIYGYTL.

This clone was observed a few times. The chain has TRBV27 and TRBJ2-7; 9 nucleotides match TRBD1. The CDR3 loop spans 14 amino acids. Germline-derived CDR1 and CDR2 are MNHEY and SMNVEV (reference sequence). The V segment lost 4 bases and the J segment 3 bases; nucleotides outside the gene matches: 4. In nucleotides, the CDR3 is TGTGCCAGCAGTTCACAGGGGGCTATCTACGAGCAGTACTTC. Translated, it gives CASSSQGAIYEQYF.

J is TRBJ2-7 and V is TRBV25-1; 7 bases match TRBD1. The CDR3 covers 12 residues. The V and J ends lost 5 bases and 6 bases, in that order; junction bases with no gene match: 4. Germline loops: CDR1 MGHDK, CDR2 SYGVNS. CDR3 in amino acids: CASSMGQLEQYF. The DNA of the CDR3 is TGTGCCAGCAGTATGGGACAGCTCGAGCAGTACTTC.

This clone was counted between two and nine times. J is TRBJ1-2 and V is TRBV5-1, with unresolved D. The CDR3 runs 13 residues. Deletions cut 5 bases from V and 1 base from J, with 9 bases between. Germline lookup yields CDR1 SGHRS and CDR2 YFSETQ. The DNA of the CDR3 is TGCGCCAGCAGAGCGGGGTTTAACTATGGCTACACCTTC. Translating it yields CASRAGFNYGYTF.

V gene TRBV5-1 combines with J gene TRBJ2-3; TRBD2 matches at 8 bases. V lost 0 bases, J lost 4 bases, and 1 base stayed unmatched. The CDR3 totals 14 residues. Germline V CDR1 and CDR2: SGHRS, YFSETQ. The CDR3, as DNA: TGCGCCAGCAGCTTGGGCGGGAGGTCAGATACGCAGTATTTT. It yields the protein CASSLGGRSDTQYF.

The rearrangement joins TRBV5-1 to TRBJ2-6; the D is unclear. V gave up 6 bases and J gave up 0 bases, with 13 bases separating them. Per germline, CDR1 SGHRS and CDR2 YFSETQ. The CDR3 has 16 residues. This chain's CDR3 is CASTPGARSGANVLTF. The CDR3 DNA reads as TGCGCCAGCACCCCGGGTGCCCGCTCTGGGGCCAACGTCCTGACTTTC.

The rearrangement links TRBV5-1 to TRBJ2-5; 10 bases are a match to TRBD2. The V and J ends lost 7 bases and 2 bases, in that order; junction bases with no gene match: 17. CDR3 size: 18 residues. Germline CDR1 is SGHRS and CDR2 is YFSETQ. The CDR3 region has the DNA TGCGCCAGCCTACTGAGCGGGACTAGCGTCAAAGGGCAAGAGACCCAGTACTTC. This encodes CASLLSGTSVKGQETQYF.

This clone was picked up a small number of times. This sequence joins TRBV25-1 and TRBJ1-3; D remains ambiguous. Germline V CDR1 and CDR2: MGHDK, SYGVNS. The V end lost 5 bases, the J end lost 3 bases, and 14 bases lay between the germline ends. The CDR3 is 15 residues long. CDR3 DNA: TGTGCCAGCAGTCCCCAGACGGGATTTGGAAACACCATATATTTT. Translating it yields CASSPQTGFGNTIYF.

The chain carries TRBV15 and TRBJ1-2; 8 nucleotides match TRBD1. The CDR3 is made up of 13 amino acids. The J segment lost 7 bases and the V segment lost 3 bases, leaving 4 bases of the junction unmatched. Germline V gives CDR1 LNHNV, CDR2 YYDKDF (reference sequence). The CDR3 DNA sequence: TGTGCCACCAGCAGGGGGGGGACAGGTGGCTACACCTTC. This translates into CATSRGGTGGYTF.

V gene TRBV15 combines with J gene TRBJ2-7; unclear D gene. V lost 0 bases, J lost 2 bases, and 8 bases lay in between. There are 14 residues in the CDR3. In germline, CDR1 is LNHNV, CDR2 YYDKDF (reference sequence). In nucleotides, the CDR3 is TGTGCCACCAGCAGAGAAGGCGGAGCCTACGAGCAGTACTTC. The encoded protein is CATSREGGAYEQYF.

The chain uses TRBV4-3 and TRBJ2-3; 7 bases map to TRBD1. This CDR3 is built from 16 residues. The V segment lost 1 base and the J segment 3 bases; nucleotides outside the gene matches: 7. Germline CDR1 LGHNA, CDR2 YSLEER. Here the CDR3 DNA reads TGCGCCAGCAGCCAAGGGGGACAGTGGGGGACAGATACGCAGTATTTT. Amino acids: CASSQGGQWGTDTQYF.

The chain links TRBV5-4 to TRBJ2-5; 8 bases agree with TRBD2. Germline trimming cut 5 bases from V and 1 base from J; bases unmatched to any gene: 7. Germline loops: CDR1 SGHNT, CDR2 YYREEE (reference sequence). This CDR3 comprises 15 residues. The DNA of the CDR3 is TGTGCCAGCAGACGTAGCGGGGCTCTCCAAGAGACCCAGTACTTC. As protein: CASRRSGALQETQYF.

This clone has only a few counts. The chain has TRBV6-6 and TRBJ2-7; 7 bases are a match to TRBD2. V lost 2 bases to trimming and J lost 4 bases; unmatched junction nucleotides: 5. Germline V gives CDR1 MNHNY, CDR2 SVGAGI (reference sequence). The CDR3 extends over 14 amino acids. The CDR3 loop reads CASSYGTKGYEQYF. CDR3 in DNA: TGTGCCAGCAGTTACGGGACTAAAGGATACGAGCAGTACTTC.

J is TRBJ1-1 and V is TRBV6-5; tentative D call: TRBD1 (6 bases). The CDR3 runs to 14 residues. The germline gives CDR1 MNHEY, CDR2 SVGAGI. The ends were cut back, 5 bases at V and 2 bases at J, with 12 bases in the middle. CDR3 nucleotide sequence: TGTGCCAGCAGTGTGGACAGAGTTAACACTGAAGCTTTCTTT. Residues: CASSVDRVNTEAFF.

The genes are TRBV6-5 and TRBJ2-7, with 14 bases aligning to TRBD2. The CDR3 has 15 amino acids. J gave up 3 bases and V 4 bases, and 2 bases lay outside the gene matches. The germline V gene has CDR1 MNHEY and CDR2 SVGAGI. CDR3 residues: CASSSGTSGSYEQYF. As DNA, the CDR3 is TGTGCCAGCAGTTCCGGGACTAGCGGGAGCTACGAGCAGTACTTC.

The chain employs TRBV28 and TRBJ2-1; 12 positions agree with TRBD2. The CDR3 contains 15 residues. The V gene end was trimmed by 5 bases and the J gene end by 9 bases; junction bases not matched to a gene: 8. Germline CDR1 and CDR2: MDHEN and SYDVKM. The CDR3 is CASSPPSGRAGEQFF. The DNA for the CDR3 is TGTGCCAGCAGTCCCCCTAGCGGGAGGGCCGGTGAGCAGTTCTTC.

CDR3 coding DNA: TGTGCCAGCAGCTTATTTCGGACAGGGAGCCAGCCCCAGCATTTT. Amino acids: CASSLFRTGSQPQHF. This chain joins TRBV7-8 and TRBJ1-5, with 8 bases identical to TRBD1. The CDR3 has 15 amino acids. The J segment lost 7 bases and the V segment lost 2 bases, leaving 7 bases of the junction unmatched. Germline CDR1 SGHVS, CDR2 FQNEAQ. The variable domain in full, with the rest retrieved from reference TRBV7-8 and TRBJ1-5, is GAGVSQSPRYKVAKRGQDVALRCDPISGHVSLFWYQQALGQGPEFLTYFQNEAQLDKSGLPSDRFFAERPEGSVSTLKIQRTQQEDSAVYLCASSLFRTGSQPQHFGDGTRLSIL.

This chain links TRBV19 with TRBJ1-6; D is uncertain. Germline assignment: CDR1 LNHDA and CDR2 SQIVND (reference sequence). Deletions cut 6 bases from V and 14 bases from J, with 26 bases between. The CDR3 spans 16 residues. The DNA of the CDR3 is TGTGCCAGTAGCCAGTACGGGATTGGGTTCCAAATGGCCCTCCACTTT. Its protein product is CASSQYGIGFQMALHF.